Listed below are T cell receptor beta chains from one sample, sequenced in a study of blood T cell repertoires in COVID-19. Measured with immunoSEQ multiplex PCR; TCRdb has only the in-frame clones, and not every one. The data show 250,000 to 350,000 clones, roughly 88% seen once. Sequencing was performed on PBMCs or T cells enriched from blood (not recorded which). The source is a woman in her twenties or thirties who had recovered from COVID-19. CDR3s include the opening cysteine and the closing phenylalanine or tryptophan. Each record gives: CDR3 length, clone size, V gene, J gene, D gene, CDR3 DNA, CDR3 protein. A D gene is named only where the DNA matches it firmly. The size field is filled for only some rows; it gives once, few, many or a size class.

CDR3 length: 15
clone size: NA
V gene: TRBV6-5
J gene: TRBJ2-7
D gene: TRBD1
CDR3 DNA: TGTGCCACCCGAAGCACGGGACAGGGCGTGGGCGAGCAGTACTTC
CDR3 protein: CATRSTGQGVGEQYF

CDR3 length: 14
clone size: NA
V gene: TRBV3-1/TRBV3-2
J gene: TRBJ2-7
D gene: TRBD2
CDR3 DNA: TGTGCCAGCAGCCAAACGGGACTAACCTACGAGCAGTACTTC
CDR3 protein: CASSQTGLTYEQYF

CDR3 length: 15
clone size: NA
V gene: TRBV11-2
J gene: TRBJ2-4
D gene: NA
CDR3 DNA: TGTGCCAGCAGCTTTTATCGGGGAGCCAAAAACATTCAGTACTTC
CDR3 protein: CASSFYRGAKNIQYF

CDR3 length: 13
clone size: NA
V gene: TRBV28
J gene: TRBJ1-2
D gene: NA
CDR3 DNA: TGTGCCAGCAGTTTAGAACAGGTTAAGGGCTACACCTTC
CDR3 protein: CASSLEQVKGYTF

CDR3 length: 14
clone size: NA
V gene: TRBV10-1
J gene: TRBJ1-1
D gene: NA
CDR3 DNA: TGCGCCAGCAGTGAGTTCCGACAGTTCACTGAAGCTTTCTTT
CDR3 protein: CASSEFRQFTEAFF

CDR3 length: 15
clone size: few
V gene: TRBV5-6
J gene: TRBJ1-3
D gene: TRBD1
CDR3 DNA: TGTGCCAGCAGCAGACCCACAGGGGACGGAAACACCATATATTTT
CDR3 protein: CASSRPTGDGNTIYF

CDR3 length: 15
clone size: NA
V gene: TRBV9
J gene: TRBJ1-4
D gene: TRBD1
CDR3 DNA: TGTGCCAGCAGCGTAACGGGACAGGGAAAAGAAAAACTGTTTTTT
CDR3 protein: CASSVTGQGKEKLFF

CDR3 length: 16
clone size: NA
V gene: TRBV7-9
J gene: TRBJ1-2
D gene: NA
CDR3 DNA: TGTGCCAGCAGCCCTAAGGTCCGCTTAGCCCTCTATGGCTACACCTTC
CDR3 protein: CASSPKVRLALYGYTF

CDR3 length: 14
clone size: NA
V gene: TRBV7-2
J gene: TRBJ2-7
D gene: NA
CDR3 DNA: TGTGCCAGCAGTGGGGACATCTCGGCCTATGAGCAGTACTTC
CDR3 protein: CASSGDISAYEQYF

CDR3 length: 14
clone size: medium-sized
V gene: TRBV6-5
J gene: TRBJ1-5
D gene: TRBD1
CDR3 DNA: TGTGCCAGCAGTTATACAGGGGGCCATCAGCCCCAGCATTTT
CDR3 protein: CASSYTGGHQPQHF

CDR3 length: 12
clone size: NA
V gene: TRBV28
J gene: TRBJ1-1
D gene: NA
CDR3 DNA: TGTGCCAGCAGTCTTTCGCAGACTGAAGCTTTCTTT
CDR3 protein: CASSLSQTEAFF

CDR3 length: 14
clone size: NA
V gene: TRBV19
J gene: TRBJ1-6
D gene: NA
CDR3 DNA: TGTGCCAGTAAAAAGGCGGGGAGGGAGTCACCCCTCCACTTT
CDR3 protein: CASKKAGRESPLHF

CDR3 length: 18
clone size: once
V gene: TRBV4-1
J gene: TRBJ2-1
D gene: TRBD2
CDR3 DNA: TGCGCCAGCAGCCAAGATAGACTGCGGGAGGGCCTCTACAATGAGCAGTTCTTC
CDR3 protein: CASSQDRLREGLYNEQFF

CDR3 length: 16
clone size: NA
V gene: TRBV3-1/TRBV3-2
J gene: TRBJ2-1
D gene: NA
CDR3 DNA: TGTGCCAGCAGCCTTGCCACCTTGGGCCAGAAAGGTGAGCAGTTCTTC
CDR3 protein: CASSLATLGQKGEQFF

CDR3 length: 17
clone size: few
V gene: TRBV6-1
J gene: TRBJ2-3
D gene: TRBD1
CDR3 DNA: TGTGCCAGCAGTGAAGCACTGGCGGGACAGGGGTACTTTACGCAGTATTTT
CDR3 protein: CASSEALAGQGYFTQYF

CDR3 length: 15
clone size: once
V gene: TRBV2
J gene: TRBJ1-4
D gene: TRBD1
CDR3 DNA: TGTGCCAGCAGTGCACGACAGGGGGCTAATGAAAAACTGTTTTTT
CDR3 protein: CASSARQGANEKLFF

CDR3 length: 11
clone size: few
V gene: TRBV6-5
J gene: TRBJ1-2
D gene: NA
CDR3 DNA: TGTGCCAGCAGTACGGTCCGTGGCTACACCTTC
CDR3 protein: CASSTVRGYTF

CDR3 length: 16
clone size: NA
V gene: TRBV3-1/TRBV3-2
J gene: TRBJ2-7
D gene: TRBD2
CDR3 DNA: TGTGCCAGCAGCCGGAAGCGGGACCTCCTGGCCTACGAGCAGTACTTC
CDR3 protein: CASSRKRDLLAYEQYF

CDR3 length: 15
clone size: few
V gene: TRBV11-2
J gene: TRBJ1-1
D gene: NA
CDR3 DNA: TGTGCCAGCAGCTTAGTAGGCAGGGGTAACACTGAAGCTTTCTTT
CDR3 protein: CASSLVGRGNTEAFF

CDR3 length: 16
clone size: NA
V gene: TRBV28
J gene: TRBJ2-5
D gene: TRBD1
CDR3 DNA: TGTGCCAGCAGCTTCGGCCTAGGACAGGGGGAAGAGACCCAGTACTTC
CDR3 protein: CASSFGLGQGEETQYF

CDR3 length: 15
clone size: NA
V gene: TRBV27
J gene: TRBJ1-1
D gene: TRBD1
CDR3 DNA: TGTGCCAGCAGTCCCCGACAGGGGGGTACCACTGAAGCTTTCTTT
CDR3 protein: CASSPRQGGTTEAFF

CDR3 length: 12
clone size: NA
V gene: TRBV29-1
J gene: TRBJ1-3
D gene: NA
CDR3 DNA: TGCAGCGTGGCGGGGGGCGGAAACACCATATATTTT
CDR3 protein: CSVAGGGNTIYF

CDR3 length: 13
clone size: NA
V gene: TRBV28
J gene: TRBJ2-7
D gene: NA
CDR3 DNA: TGTGCCACCGCCTGGAGCCCTGGTTACGAGCAGTACTTC
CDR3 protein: CATAWSPGYEQYF

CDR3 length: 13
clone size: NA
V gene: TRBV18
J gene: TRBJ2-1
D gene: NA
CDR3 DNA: TGTGCCAGCTTATACCAGGGGTACAATGAGCAGTTCTTC
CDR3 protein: CASLYQGYNEQFF

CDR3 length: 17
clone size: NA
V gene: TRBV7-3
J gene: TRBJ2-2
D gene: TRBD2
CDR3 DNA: TGTGCCAGCAGCTCAAGGACTAGCGGGAGGCAGGGCGGGGAGCTGTTTTTT
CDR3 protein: CASSSRTSGRQGGELFF

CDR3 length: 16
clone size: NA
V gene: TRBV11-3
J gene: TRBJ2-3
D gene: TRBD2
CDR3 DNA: TGTGCCAGCAGCTCCTGGACTAGCGGGGGGGCAGATACGCAGTATTTT
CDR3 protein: CASSSWTSGGADTQYF

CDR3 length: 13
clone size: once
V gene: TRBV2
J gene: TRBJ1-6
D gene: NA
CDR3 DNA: TGTGCCAGCATGATACGGTATAATTCACCCCTCCACTTT
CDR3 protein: CASMIRYNSPLHF

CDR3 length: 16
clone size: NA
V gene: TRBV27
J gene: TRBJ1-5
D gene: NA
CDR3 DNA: TGTGCCAGCAGTCCCTTTATGGGGGGTAGCAATCAGCCCCAGCATTTT
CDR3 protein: CASSPFMGGSNQPQHF

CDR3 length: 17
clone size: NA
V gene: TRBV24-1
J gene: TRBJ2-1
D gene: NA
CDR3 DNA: TGTGCCACCAGTGATTTGCCACTTACCACTAGGGACAATGAGCAGTTCTTC
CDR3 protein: CATSDLPLTTRDNEQFF

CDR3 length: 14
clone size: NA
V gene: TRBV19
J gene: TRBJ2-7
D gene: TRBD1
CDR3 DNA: TGTGCCAGTAGCCGGACAGGACAGATCTACGAGCAGTACTTC
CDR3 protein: CASSRTGQIYEQYF

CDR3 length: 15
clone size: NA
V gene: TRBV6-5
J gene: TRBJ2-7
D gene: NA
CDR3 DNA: TGTGCCAGCAGTTACCATGGCCCTTACACCTACGAGCAGTACTTC
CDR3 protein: CASSYHGPYTYEQYF

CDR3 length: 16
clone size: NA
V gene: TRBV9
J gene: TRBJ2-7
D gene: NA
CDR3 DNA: TGTGCCAGCAGCGTATTCGGACAAAGCTTTCCCTACGAGCAGTACTTC
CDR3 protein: CASSVFGQSFPYEQYF

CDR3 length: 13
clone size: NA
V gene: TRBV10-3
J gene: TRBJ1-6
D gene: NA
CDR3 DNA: TGTGCCATAGGGGGCTCCTATAATTCACCCCTCCACTTT
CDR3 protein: CAIGGSYNSPLHF

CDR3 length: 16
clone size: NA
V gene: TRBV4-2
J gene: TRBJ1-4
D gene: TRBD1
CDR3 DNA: TGTGCCAGCACCGAATCCGGGACAGGAAATAATGAAAAACTGTTTTTT
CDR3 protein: CASTESGTGNNEKLFF

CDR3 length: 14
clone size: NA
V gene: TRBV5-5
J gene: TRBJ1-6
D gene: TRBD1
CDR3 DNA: TGTGCCAGCAGCTTGTCAGGGGGCAGTTCACCCCTCCACTTT
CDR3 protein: CASSLSGGSSPLHF

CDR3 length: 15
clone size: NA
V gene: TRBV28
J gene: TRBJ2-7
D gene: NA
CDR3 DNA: TGTGCCAGCAGATTAGGGGCTAGGGCTCTCTACGAGCAGTACTTC
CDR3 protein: CASRLGARALYEQYF

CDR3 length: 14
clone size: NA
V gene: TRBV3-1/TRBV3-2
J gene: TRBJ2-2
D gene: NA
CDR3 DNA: TGTGCCAGCAGCCCTCAACACACCCCGCGGGAGCTGTTTTTT
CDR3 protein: CASSPQHTPRELFF

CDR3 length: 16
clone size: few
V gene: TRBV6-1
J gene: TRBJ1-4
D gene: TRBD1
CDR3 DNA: TGTGCCAGCAGTGAAGGAGTAGGACAGGGTAATGAAAAACTGTTTTTT
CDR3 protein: CASSEGVGQGNEKLFF

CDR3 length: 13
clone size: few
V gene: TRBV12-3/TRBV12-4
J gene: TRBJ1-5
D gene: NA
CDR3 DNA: TGTGCCAGCAGTTTAGAAGTAGATCAGCCCCAGCATTTT
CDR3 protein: CASSLEVDQPQHF

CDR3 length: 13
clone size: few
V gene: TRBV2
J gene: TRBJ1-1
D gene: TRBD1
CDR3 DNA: TGTGCCAAACCGGGACAGAAGAACACTGAAGCTTTCTTT
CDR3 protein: CAKPGQKNTEAFF

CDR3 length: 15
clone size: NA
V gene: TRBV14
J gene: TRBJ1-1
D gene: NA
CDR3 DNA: TGTGCCAGCAGGCTAACCGGGACTCCAAACACTGAAGCTTTCTTT
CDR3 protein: CASRLTGTPNTEAFF

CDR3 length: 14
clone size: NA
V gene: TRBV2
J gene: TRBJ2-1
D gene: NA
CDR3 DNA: TGTGCCAGCATTGCGGGTATATCCTACAATGAGCAGTTCTTC
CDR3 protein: CASIAGISYNEQFF

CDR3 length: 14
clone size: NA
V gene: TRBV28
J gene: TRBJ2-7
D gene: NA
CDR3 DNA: TGTGCCAGCAGTTTAGCGGGATGGAGGTACGAGCAGTACTTC
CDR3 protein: CASSLAGWRYEQYF

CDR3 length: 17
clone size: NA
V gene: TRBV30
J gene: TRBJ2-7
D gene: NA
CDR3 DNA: TGTGCCTGGAGTGTAACAGCTTGGTACTTTAGCTCCTACGAGCAGTACTTC
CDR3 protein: CAWSVTAWYFSSYEQYF

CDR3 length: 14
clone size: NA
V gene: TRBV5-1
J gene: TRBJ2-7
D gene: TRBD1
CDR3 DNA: TGCGCCAGCAGCTTGAGGACAGGGGTCCACGAGCAGTACTTC
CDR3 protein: CASSLRTGVHEQYF

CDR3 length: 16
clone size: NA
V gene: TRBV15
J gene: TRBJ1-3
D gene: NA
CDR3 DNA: TGTGCCACCAGCAGAGCTTCCGACAGATCTGGAAACACCATATATTTT
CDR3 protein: CATSRASDRSGNTIYF

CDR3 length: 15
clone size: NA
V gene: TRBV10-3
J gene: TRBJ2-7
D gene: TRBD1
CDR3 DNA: TGTGCCATCAGTGAGGGTGGGACAGGCTCCTACGAGCAGTACTTC
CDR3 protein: CAISEGGTGSYEQYF

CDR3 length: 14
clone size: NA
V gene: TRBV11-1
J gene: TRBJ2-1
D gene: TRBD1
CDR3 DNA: TGTGCCAGCAGCCGGGACAGGGGAGACAATGAGCAGTTCTTC
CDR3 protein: CASSRDRGDNEQFF

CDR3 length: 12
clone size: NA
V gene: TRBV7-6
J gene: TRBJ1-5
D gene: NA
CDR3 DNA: TGTGCCAGCGGGCAGGGATATCAGCCCCAGCATTTT
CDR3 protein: CASGQGYQPQHF

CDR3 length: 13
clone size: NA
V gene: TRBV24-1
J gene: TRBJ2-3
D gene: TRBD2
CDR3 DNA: TGTGCCACGTCGGGACTAGCGGGAGATACGCAGTATTTT
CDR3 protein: CATSGLAGDTQYF

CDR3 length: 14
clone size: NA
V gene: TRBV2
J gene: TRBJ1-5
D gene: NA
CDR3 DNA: TGTGCCAGCAGCGACAGCTTTAGCAATCAGCCCCAGCATTTT
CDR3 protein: CASSDSFSNQPQHF

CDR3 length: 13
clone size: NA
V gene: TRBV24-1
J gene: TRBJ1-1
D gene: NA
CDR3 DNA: TGTGCCACCAGGGGCGGGTGGGACACTGAAGCTTTCTTT
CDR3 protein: CATRGGWDTEAFF

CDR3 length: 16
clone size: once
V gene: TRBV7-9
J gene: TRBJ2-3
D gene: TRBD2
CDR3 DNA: TGTGCCAGCAGCGCCTCTAGCGGGGCCTACACAGATACGCAGTATTTT
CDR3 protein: CASSASSGAYTDTQYF

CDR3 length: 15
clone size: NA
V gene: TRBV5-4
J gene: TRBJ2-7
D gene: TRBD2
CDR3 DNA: TGTGCCAGCAGCGCTAGCGGGGCCCTCCTAGACGAGCAGTACTTC
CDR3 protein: CASSASGALLDEQYF

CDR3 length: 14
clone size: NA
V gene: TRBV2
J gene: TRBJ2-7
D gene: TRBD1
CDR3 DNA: TGTGCCAGCAATTCCGGGACAGGGGACTACGAGCAGTACTTC
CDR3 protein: CASNSGTGDYEQYF

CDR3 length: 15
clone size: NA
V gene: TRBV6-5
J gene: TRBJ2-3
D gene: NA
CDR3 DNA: TGTGCCAGCAGTCTACCCAGGACAGACACAGATACGCAGTATTTT
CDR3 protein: CASSLPRTDTDTQYF

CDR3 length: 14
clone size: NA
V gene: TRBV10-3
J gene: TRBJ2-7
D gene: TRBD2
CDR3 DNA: TGTGCCATCAGTGACGGCGGGAGACAATACGAGCAGTACTTC
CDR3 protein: CAISDGGRQYEQYF

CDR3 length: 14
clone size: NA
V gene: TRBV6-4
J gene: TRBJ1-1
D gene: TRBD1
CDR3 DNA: TGTGCCAGCAGTGACTCGTACAGGGGGATTGAAGCTTTCTTT
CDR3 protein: CASSDSYRGIEAFF

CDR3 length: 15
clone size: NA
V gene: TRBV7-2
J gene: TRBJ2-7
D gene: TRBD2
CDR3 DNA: TGTGCCAGCAGCTTTGGATCTAGCGGGAGTAACGAGCAGTACTTC
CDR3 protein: CASSFGSSGSNEQYF